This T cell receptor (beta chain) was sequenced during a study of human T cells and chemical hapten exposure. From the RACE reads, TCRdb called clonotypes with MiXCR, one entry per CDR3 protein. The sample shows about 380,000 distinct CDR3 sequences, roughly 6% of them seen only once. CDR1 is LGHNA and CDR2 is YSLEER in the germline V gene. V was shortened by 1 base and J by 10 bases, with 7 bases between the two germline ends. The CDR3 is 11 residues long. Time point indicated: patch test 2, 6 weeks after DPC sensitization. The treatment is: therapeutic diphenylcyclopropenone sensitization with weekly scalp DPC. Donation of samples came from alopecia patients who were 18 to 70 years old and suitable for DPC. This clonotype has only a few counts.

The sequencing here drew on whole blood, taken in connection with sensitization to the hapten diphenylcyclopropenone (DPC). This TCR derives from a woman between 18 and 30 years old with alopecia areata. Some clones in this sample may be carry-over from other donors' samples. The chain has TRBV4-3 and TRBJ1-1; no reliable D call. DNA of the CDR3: TGCGCCAGCAGCCAAGGTACGGCAGCTTTCTTT. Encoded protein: CASSQGTAAFF.